The 20 T cell receptor beta chains presented below share a single source sample, sequenced in a study of blood T cell repertoires in COVID-19. Here immunoSEQ multiplex PCR was the method, and the copy in TCRdb shows in-frame clones only, minus some. The sample carries approximately 26,000 clones, around 87% recorded once. Sequenced sample: peripheral blood. The source is a human donor in a cohort sampled during active COVID-19. The donor label of this sample is uncertain.

The J gene is TRBJ1-2, the V gene TRBV6-5; D possibly corresponds to TRBD1 (6 bases). This CDR3 is built from 13 residues. Trimming took 6 bases from V and 12 from J, leaving 20 bases between them. CDR1 and CDR2 (germline): MNHEY, SVGAGI. CDR3 DNA sequence: TGTGCCAGCAGACCTCAGGGGTCCGTGGGGGACACCTTC. It is translated as CASRPQGSVGDTF.

This CDR3 is CASSGERGSSGNTIYF. The CDR3 DNA follows: TGTGCCAGCAGCGGGGAACGGGGGAGCTCTGGAAACACCATATATTTT. The chain is built from TRBV9 and TRBJ1-3, with D possibly matching TRBD1 (5 bases). Trimming took 3 bases from V and 0 from J, leaving 13 bases between them. The V gene's germline CDR1 is SGDLS and CDR2 YYNGEE. This CDR3 is built from 16 residues.

Of note for this clone: One end of the junction fails to match germline, which may point to a read error. This chain connects TRBV6-1 to TRBJ2-7, with 10 bases aligning to TRBD2. The CDR3 has 15 residues. The germline V gene has CDR1 MNHNS and CDR2 SASEGT. Here the CDR3 DNA reads TGTGCCAGCAGTGAAAGCGGGGGGGCCTCCAACGAGCAGTACTTC. It yields the protein CASSESGGASNEQYF.

The table lists this clone with a few counts. The V call is TRBV5-8, the J call TRBJ2-5, with D possibly matching TRBD1 (5 bases). V was clipped by 3 bases and J by 0 bases, with 9 bases between them. Per the germline V gene, CDR1 is SGHTS and CDR2 is YDEGEE. The CDR3 has 14 residues. CDR3 nucleotides: TGTGCCAGCAGCTCAGACAGTTACCAAGAGACCCAGTACTTC. Its protein is CASSSDSYQETQYF.

This chain connects TRBV7-3 to TRBJ2-1; D perhaps matches TRBD1 (5 bases). The length of the CDR3 is 14 residues. The germline V and J ends were trimmed by 5 bases and 1 base, with 9 bases remaining between them. Looked up from germline, CDR1 is SGHTA and CDR2 is FQGTGA. CDR3 nucleotide sequence: TGTGCCAGCAGCCCCCCAGGGTCCTACAATGAGCAGTTCTTC. Protein product: CASSPPGSYNEQFF.

The J gene is TRBJ2-3, the V gene TRBV11-3; unclear D gene. Trimming shortened V by 2 bases and J by 0 bases, and 6 bases separated the two germline ends. The CDR3 covers 14 residues. CDR1 SGHNT and CDR2 YENEEA come from the germline V gene. The chain's CDR3 is CASSLSRSTDTQYF. The DNA of the CDR3 is TGTGCCAGCAGCTTAAGTCGGAGCACAGATACGCAGTATTTT.

V and J are TRBV7-3 and TRBJ1-2; TRBD1 matches at 8 bases. J was trimmed by 4 bases and V by 5 bases; bases with no gene match: 12. This CDR3 has 16 residues. Germline assignment: CDR1 SGHTA and CDR2 FQGTGA. The CDR3 DNA reads TGTGCCAGCAGCCCAAATGGACAGGGTCAAGTCTATGGCTACACCTTC. It translates to CASSPNGQGQVYGYTF. Using reference TRBV7-3 and TRBJ1-2 for the parts outside the CDR3, the full variable domain is GAGVSQTPSNKVTEKGKYVELRCDPISGHTALYWYRQSLGQGPEFLIYFQGTGAADDSGLPNDRFFAVRPEGSVSTLKIQRTERGDSAVYLCASSPNGQGQVYGYTFGSGTRLTVV.

V and J are TRBV7-9 and TRBJ2-1; 9 nucleotides align to TRBD1. The J segment lost 8 bases and the V segment lost 5 bases, leaving 7 bases of the junction unmatched. In germline, CDR1 is SEHNR, CDR2 FQNEAQ (reference sequence). The CDR3 has 14 residues. CDR3 sequence: CASSPGQGRHEQFF. CDR3 in DNA: TGTGCCAGCAGCCCCGGACAGGGGAGGCATGAGCAGTTCTTC.

The chain couples TRBV28 to TRBJ2-1; D uncertain. The V gene's germline CDR1 is MDHEN and CDR2 SYDVKM. The CDR3 consists of 10 residues. V lost 5 bases, J lost 15 bases, and 11 bases lay in between. The DNA of the CDR3 is TGTGCCAGCAGTGCCCTAGAGGTGTTCTTC. Amino acid sequence: CASSALEVFF.

The chain couples TRBV23-1 to TRBJ1-3; 9 bases align to TRBD1. TRBV23-1 counts as an open reading frame of uncertain function. The V and J ends lost 2 bases and 4 bases, in that order; junction bases with no gene match: 9. The CDR3 totals 17 residues. Here the CDR3 reads CASSQNQGQGLGNTIYF. The CDR3, as DNA: TGCGCCAGCAGTCAAAACCAGGGACAGGGACTCGGAAACACCATATATTTT.

This rearrangement joins TRBV9 to TRBJ2-1; unclear D gene. Trimming removed 0 bases at V and 8 bases at J, with 6 bases between. In germline, CDR1 is SGDLS, CDR2 YYNGEE. This CDR3 is 12 amino acids long. CDR3: CASSVESDEQFF. CDR3 coding DNA: TGTGCCAGCAGCGTAGAATCGGATGAGCAGTTCTTC.

V and J are TRBV2 and TRBJ2-5, with 8 bases lining up with TRBD2. In germline, CDR1 is SNHLY, CDR2 FYNNEI. The CDR3 extends over 16 amino acids. The V segment lost 4 bases and the J segment 7 bases; nucleotides outside the gene matches: 14. The CDR3 protein is CASSADSGVSRGTQYF. For the CDR3, the DNA is TGTGCCAGCAGTGCGGATAGCGGGGTCTCGCGGGGGACCCAGTACTTC.

V usage is TRBV12-3 or TRBV12-4 and J usage is TRBJ1-4; a weak D match, TRBD1 (5 bases). Between the trimmed V and J ends, which lost 11 bases and 7 bases, there was a span of 17 bases. This CDR3 region has 13 residues. The CDR3 DNA is TGTGCCTCCGCCCTGGGGCTTCGTGAAAAACTGTTTTTT. Protein product: CASALGLREKLFF.

This clone was detected a few times. This chain links TRBV6-5 with TRBJ2-7, with TRBD1 matching 10 bases. The CDR3 runs 13 residues. The V gene's germline CDR1 is MNHEY and CDR2 SVGAGI. Losses at the gene ends were 6 bases for V and 7 bases for J; bases not matched to a gene: 6. The CDR3 nucleotides read TGTGCCAGCAGGGTCGGACAGGGGGGGGAGCAGTACTTC. This translates into CASRVGQGGEQYF.

CDR3 in amino acids: CSASLPGGNEQFF. In DNA, the CDR3 is TGCAGTGCTAGTCTTCCGGGGGGAAATGAGCAGTTCTTC. The V gene is TRBV20-1, the J gene TRBJ2-1, with 7 bases aligning to TRBD2. This CDR3 has 13 residues. CDR1 is DFQATT, CDR2 SNEGSKA, per germline (reference sequence). The junction had 6 bases not matched to a gene; V was cut back by 3 bases and J by 7 bases.

The genes are TRBV6-6 and TRBJ1-1; TRBD1 matches at 7 bases. Germline assignment: CDR1 MNHNY and CDR2 SVGAGI (reference sequence). This CDR3 is built from 15 residues. Trimming removed 8 bases from V and 1 base from J; junction bases left unmatched: 10. CDR3 DNA sequence: TGTGCCAGCGGCTTTGGGACAGCCCGGAACACTGAAGCTTTCTTT. As protein: CASGFGTARNTEAFF.

V and J are TRBV28 and TRBJ2-1; 13 nucleotides agree with TRBD2. CDR3 length: 20 residues. Germline CDR1 is MDHEN and CDR2 is SYDVKM. The ends lost 5 bases at V and 0 bases at J; junction bases unmatched: 13. The CDR3 sequence: CASSKQPGTSGVSSYNEQFF. The CDR3 DNA sequence: TGTGCCAGCAGTAAACAGCCCGGGACTAGCGGGGTGAGCTCCTACAATGAGCAGTTCTTC.

The chain employs TRBV27 and TRBJ2-2; 10 nucleotides line up with TRBD2. CDR1 MNHEY and CDR2 SMNVEV come from the germline V gene (reference sequence). The V and J ends lost 2 bases and 5 bases, in that order; junction bases with no gene match: 5. The CDR3 is 16 residues long. This chain's CDR3 is CASSLLAGAGTGELFF. DNA for the CDR3: TGTGCCAGCAGTTTACTAGCGGGGGCAGGGACCGGGGAGCTGTTTTTT.

J is TRBJ2-2 and V is TRBV6-5; D may be TRBD1 (5 bases). Germline V gene lookup returns CDR1 MNHEY and CDR2 SVGAGI. V lost 7 bases and J 2 bases, leaving 11 bases between the germline ends. The CDR3 runs 14 residues. As DNA, the CDR3 is TGTGCCAGCAAGACGGACACCAACACCGGGGAGCTGTTTTTT. This gives the protein CASKTDTNTGELFF.

The V and J genes are TRBV10-3 and TRBJ2-7; tentatively, D is TRBD1 (5 bases). Trimming took 7 bases from V and 7 from J, leaving 20 bases between them. Germline V CDR1 and CDR2: ENHRY, SYGVKD. The CDR3 has 14 residues. In DNA, the CDR3 is TGTGCCATCAATAGCTGGGGCGCAGCAGGGGAGCAGTACTTC. Protein sequence: CAINSWGAAGEQYF.